These 2 T cell receptor beta chains came from one sample sequenced in a study of PD-1 blockade in classical Hodgkin lymphoma. Each patient's relapse followed autologous stem cell transplantation, and brentuximab vedotin exposure varied. Here immunoSEQ multiplex PCR was the method, and the copy in TCRdb shows in-frame clones only, minus some. The sample has around 31,000 clones; about three quarters are singletons. The source was peripheral blood mononuclear cells (PBMCs), collected before the second cycle of nivolumab. The source of these receptors is a human donor with classical Hodgkin lymphoma.

This rearrangement joins TRBV15 to TRBJ1-1; D uncertain. V lost 0 bases to trimming and J lost 1 base, with 3 bases between them. The CDR3 is 13 residues long. Germline lookup yields CDR1 LNHNV and CDR2 YYDKDF (reference sequence). DNA for the CDR3: TGTGCCACCAGCAGAGAGGCGAACACTGAAGCTTTCTTT. Its translation: CATSREANTEAFF.

The chain links TRBV7-8 to TRBJ1-1; unclear D gene. V was clipped by 5 bases and J by 4 bases, with 17 bases between them. This CDR3 has 15 residues. The V gene's germline CDR1 is SGHVS and CDR2 FQNEAQ. The chain's CDR3 is CASSPIQYRSTEAFF. CDR3 bases: TGTGCCAGCAGCCCGATACAGTACCGCAGCACTGAAGCTTTCTTT. Together with reference TRBV7-8 and TRBJ1-1, the CDR3 gives the full variable domain: GAGVSQSPRYKVAKRGQDVALRCDPISGHVSLFWYQQALGQGPEFLTYFQNEAQLDKSGLPSDRFFAERPEGSVSTLKIQRTQQEDSAVYLCASSPIQYRSTEAFFGQGTRLTVV.